The entry below describes one TCR beta chain. The antigen is undetermined. TCRdb reprocessed the 5' RACE reads and stores each CDR3 protein as one record, lacking DNA. The sample spans about 380,000 distinct CDR3 sequences; the ten largest clones claim roughly 5.2%. These data come from a study of T cells expressing NK-cell markers. Findings and limits, study-wide: As a fraction of CD8+ T cells, dominant NKG2C+ clonotypes reached roughly 1.0-7.5% in a handful of donors. Evidence did not settle whether expanded NKG2C+ T cell clones targeted HCMV. For a handful of donors, these clonotypes were likewise the leading ones in the CD3+CD56-NKG2C+ fraction.

Germline values: CDR1 SGHVS, CDR2 FNYEAQ. This CDR3 spans 18 amino acids. Sequenced input: blood T cells: a sorted CD56 or NKG2C T cell subset, CD4+ or CD8+ T cells, or bulk PBMC T cells (not recorded which). The origin of this receptor is a man aged 18 to 70 in good health. This sequence joins TRBV7-6 and TRBJ2-7; there is no DNA to check the TCRdb D call of TRBD2. Here the CDR3 reads CASSPGPGLAGGAHEQYF.